Each of the 11 T cell receptor beta chains below was sequenced from the same sample in a study of blood T cell repertoires in COVID-19 (TCRdb year 2020). The library was prepared using the immunoSEQ multiplex PCR assay. Held by TCRdb, this immuneACCESS table contains in-frame sequences only and omits some clones. Under half of the omission traces to an unresolved V gene where checked; the cause of the rest is unknown. This sample gives some 150,000 clones in total; roughly 82% of them show up just once. About 8.4% of the sample is held by the ten biggest clonotypes. Sequences were obtained from peripheral blood. These receptors came from a woman between 65 and 79 years old with acute or convalescent COVID-19.

The rearrangement links TRBV11-2 to TRBJ1-4; no definite D call. This CDR3 has 13 residues. V dropped 5 bases and J dropped 5 bases, with 9 bases sitting between them. Germline lookup yields CDR1 SGHAT and CDR2 FQNNGV. CDR3 bases: TGTGCCAGCAGCCCCGCCAGAAATGAAAAACTGTTTTTT. Translating it yields CASSPARNEKLFF.

This chain links TRBV9 with TRBJ2-3; 12 bases line up with TRBD1. The CDR3 consists of 15 residues. V shed 3 bases and J 5 bases; nucleotides not matched to a gene: 4. Germline V gene sequence: CDR1 SGDLS, CDR2 YYNGEE. CDR3 sequence (DNA): TGTGCCAGCAGCGGGGGACAGGGGGCAAGAGATACGCAGTATTTT. Residues: CASSGGQGARDTQYF.

The chain joins TRBV6-5 to TRBJ1-2; D gene uncertain. The ends were cut back, 10 bases at V and 2 bases at J, with 14 bases in the middle. Germline V gives CDR1 MNHEY, CDR2 SVGAGI. CDR3 length: 13 residues. CDR3 sequence reads: CAITESGNYGYTF. CDR3 coding DNA: TGTGCCATTACCGAGAGCGGGAACTATGGCTACACCTTC.

This chain links TRBV5-6 with TRBJ1-2; TRBD1 matches at 7 bases. This CDR3 is built from 12 residues. CDR1 and CDR2 from the germline V gene are SGHDT and YYEEEE. V shed 4 bases and J 8 bases; nucleotides not matched to a gene: 5. The CDR3 DNA is TGTGCCAGCAGCGAAAGGGGGCACGGCTACACCTTC. Protein product: CASSERGHGYTF.

This clone was seen once. The genes are TRBV3-1 (or the pseudogene TRBV3-2) and TRBJ1-4; D is possibly TRBD1 (5 bases). This CDR3 contains 14 residues. Germline loops: CDR1 LGHDT, CDR2 YNNKEL (reference sequence). V was shortened by 0 bases and J by 7 bases, with 9 bases between the two germline ends. CDR3 protein: CASSQEGRGEKLFF. The DNA of the CDR3 is TGTGCCAGCAGCCAAGAGGGGCGCGGTGAAAAACTGTTTTTT.

This chain connects TRBV7-2 to TRBJ2-7; 9 positions match TRBD1. Germline CDR1 reads SGHTA; CDR2 reads FQGNSA. The CDR3 covers 14 residues. Trimming at V came to 3 bases and at J to 2 bases, leaving 2 bases not matched to a gene. The chain's CDR3 is CASSLTGGTYEQYF. CDR3 bases: TGTGCCAGCAGCTTGACAGGGGGGACCTACGAGCAGTACTTC.

The genes are TRBV4-1 and TRBJ2-1, with TRBD1 as a possible D gene (6 bases). Trimming shortened V by 4 bases and J by 9 bases, and 13 bases separated the two germline ends. The CDR3 contains 13 residues. Germline lookup yields CDR1 MGHRA and CDR2 YSYEKL. The CDR3 coding sequence is TGCGCCAGCAGCCGATCATTACAGGGTGAGCAGTTCTTC. Encoded protein: CASSRSLQGEQFF.

V is TRBV6-2 or TRBV6-3 and J is TRBJ2-7, with 7 bases lining up with TRBD1. CDR3 size: 17 residues. Germline trimming cut 0 bases from V and 0 bases from J; bases unmatched to any gene: 8. Germline V CDR1 and CDR2: MNHEY, SVGEGT. CDR3 DNA: TGTGCCAGCAGTTACTCGAGGGGGCTGTATGGCTCCTACGAGCAGTACTTC. It yields the protein CASSYSRGLYGSYEQYF.

The chain links TRBV20-1 to TRBJ1-2, with D possibly matching TRBD1 (5 bases). The V gene's germline CDR1 is DFQATT and CDR2 SNEGSKA (reference sequence). This CDR3 has 11 residues. Trimming shortened V by 3 bases and J by 8 bases, and 10 bases separated the two germline ends. The CDR3 DNA reads TGCAGTGCTAGCGTCCGGACAGGCTACACCTTC. It encodes CSASVRTGYTF.

The rearrangement joins TRBV7-9 to TRBJ1-2; maybe TRBD1 (5 bases). This CDR3 has 13 amino acids. Looked up from germline, CDR1 is SEHNR and CDR2 is FQNEAQ (reference sequence). The V gene lost 6 bases and the J gene lost 3 bases, with 11 bases spanning the gap. This chain's CDR3 is CASSKQDDYGYTF. DNA of the CDR3: TGTGCCAGCAGTAAACAGGATGACTATGGCTACACCTTC.

The J gene is TRBJ1-6, the V gene TRBV28, with unresolved D. There are 14 residues in the CDR3. V was trimmed by 6 bases and J by 0 bases, leaving 6 bases between them. Germline CDR1 reads MDHEN; CDR2 reads SYDVKM. CDR3 bases: TGTGCCAGCAGACCGAGCTCCTATAATTCACCCCTCCACTTT. Its translation is CASRPSSYNSPLHF.